The rows below give T cell receptor beta chains drawn from one sample of a study of PD-1 blockade in classical Hodgkin lymphoma. Libraries were prepared by immunoSEQ multiplex PCR; TCRdb keeps only in-frame clonotypes and omits some of them. The data contain about 20,000 clones, roughly 83% of them singletons. Source: peripheral blood mononuclear cells (PBMCs), taken at baseline. These receptors all stem from a human donor with classical Hodgkin lymphoma. Both conserved end residues are part of each CDR3. The order of the fields is clone size, J gene, D gene, V gene, CDR3 protein, CDR3 DNA. A D gene is named only where the DNA matches it firmly. The size entry is marked missing in some rows and otherwise reads once, few, many or a size class.

clone_size: -; j_call: TRBJ1-2; d_call: -; v_call: TRBV4-2; cdr3_aa: CASSQGEARYGYTF; cdr3_nt: TGTGCCAGCAGCCAAGGAGAGGCTCGTTATGGCTACACCTTC
clone_size: once; j_call: TRBJ2-5; d_call: -; v_call: TRBV9; cdr3_aa: CASSPGHGLEETQYF; cdr3_nt: TGTGCCAGCAGCCCGGGACACGGATTAGAAGAGACCCAGTACTTC
clone_size: -; j_call: TRBJ1-3; d_call: TRBD1; v_call: TRBV18; cdr3_aa: CASSSGTGLFPIYF; cdr3_nt: TGTGCCAGCTCATCCGGGACAGGTCTGTTCCCCATATATTTT
clone_size: -; j_call: TRBJ2-2; d_call: -; v_call: TRBV5-1; cdr3_aa: CASSLTTAGELFF; cdr3_nt: TGCGCCAGCAGCCTTACAACGGCTGGGGAGCTGTTTTTT
clone_size: -; j_call: TRBJ1-2; d_call: -; v_call: TRBV28; cdr3_aa: CASSLSANYGYTF; cdr3_nt: TGTGCCAGCAGTTTATCGGCTAACTATGGCTACACCTTC
clone_size: -; j_call: TRBJ1-2; d_call: TRBD1; v_call: TRBV6-5; cdr3_aa: CASSYSWDRSNYGYTF; cdr3_nt: TGTGCCAGCAGTTACTCATGGGACAGGTCTAACTATGGCTACACCTTC
clone_size: once; j_call: TRBJ2-1; d_call: -; v_call: TRBV19; cdr3_aa: CASRFYNEQFF; cdr3_nt: TGTGCCAGTAGGTTCTACAATGAGCAGTTCTTC
clone_size: -; j_call: TRBJ1-4; d_call: -; v_call: TRBV25-1; cdr3_aa: CASSAGTGATNEKLFF; cdr3_nt: TGTGCCAGCAGTGCCGGGACGGGGGCTACTAATGAAAAACTGTTTTTT
clone_size: -; j_call: TRBJ2-7; d_call: -; v_call: TRBV11-2; cdr3_aa: CASSLGGAFLYEQYF; cdr3_nt: TGTGCCAGCAGCTTAGGCGGGGCTTTTCTTTACGAGCAGTACTTC
clone_size: -; j_call: TRBJ1-6; d_call: -; v_call: TRBV5-4; cdr3_aa: CASSLAGRSLSYNSPLHF; cdr3_nt: TGTGCCAGCAGCTTGGCCGGACGGTCGCTCTCCTATAATTCACCCCTCCACTTT
clone_size: -; j_call: TRBJ1-4; d_call: TRBD1; v_call: TRBV6-1; cdr3_aa: CASSARGTANEKLFF; cdr3_nt: TGTGCCAGCAGCGCGCGTGGGACAGCTAATGAAAAACTGTTTTTT
clone_size: once; j_call: TRBJ2-2; d_call: -; v_call: TRBV6-1; cdr3_aa: CASIKRSGSGELFF; cdr3_nt: TGTGCCAGCATTAAAAGATCAGGGTCCGGGGAGCTGTTTTTT
clone_size: -; j_call: TRBJ1-1; d_call: TRBD1; v_call: TRBV5-1; cdr3_aa: CASSWGQVNTEAFF; cdr3_nt: TGCGCCAGCAGCTGGGGACAGGTCAACACTGAAGCTTTCTTT
clone_size: once; j_call: TRBJ2-7; d_call: TRBD2; v_call: TRBV4-2; cdr3_aa: CASSQELGLAGGHVYEQYF; cdr3_nt: TGTGCCAGCAGCCAAGAGTTGGGACTAGCGGGGGGACACGTCTACGAGCAGTACTTC
clone_size: -; j_call: TRBJ2-2; d_call: -; v_call: TRBV5-1; cdr3_aa: CASSIGRGELFF; cdr3_nt: TGCGCCAGCAGCATCGGTCGGGGGGAGCTGTTTTTT
clone_size: -; j_call: TRBJ1-2; d_call: -; v_call: TRBV6-5; cdr3_aa: CASSRKGGNYGYTF; cdr3_nt: TGTGCCAGCAGTCGAAAGGGGGGAAACTATGGCTACACCTTC
clone_size: -; j_call: TRBJ2-1; d_call: -; v_call: TRBV11-3; cdr3_aa: CASSWGGHLNNEQFF; cdr3_nt: TGTGCCAGCAGCTGGGGGGGACATCTAAACAATGAGCAGTTCTTC
clone_size: -; j_call: TRBJ1-3; d_call: -; v_call: TRBV5-6; cdr3_aa: CASSLGVSYSGNTIYF; cdr3_nt: TGTGCCAGCAGCTTGGGCGTCAGCTACTCTGGAAACACCATATATTTT
clone_size: -; j_call: TRBJ2-7; d_call: -; v_call: TRBV6-6; cdr3_aa: CASTTEGGQYF; cdr3_nt: TGTGCCAGCACCACCGAGGGCGGGCAGTACTTC
clone_size: -; j_call: TRBJ1-6; d_call: TRBD1; v_call: TRBV27; cdr3_aa: CASSLVGTGGGSPLHF; cdr3_nt: TGTGCCAGCAGTTTAGTTGGGACAGGGGGCGGTTCACCCCTCCACTTT
clone_size: -; j_call: TRBJ1-1; d_call: -; v_call: TRBV27; cdr3_aa: CASSLYPSGVPLNTEAFF; cdr3_nt: TGTGCCAGCAGTTTATACCCCTCCGGGGTTCCTTTGAACACTGAAGCCTTCTTT
clone_size: -; j_call: TRBJ1-5; d_call: -; v_call: TRBV19; cdr3_aa: CASRENSYSQDQPQHF; cdr3_nt: TGTGCCAGTAGAGAAAACAGCTACAGTCAAGATCAGCCCCAGCATTTT
clone_size: -; j_call: TRBJ2-7; d_call: -; v_call: TRBV28; cdr3_aa: CASSRGGSSYEQYF; cdr3_nt: TGTGCCAGCAGTAGGGGTGGCAGCTCCTACGAGCAGTACTTC
clone_size: few; j_call: TRBJ1-5; d_call: -; v_call: TRBV6-5; cdr3_aa: CASSRGRQPQHF; cdr3_nt: TGTGCCAGCAGTCGGGGGCGTCAGCCCCAGCATTTT
clone_size: -; j_call: TRBJ2-5; d_call: -; v_call: TRBV12-5; cdr3_aa: CASRLLEETQYF; cdr3_nt: TGTGCTAGCCGCCTTTTAGAGGAGACCCAGTACTTC